A single count supports the clone carrying this T cell receptor (beta chain). Per the original data handling: Amplification of reference gene primers was used by the study to estimate nucleated cell counts. Clones were sequenced by immunoSEQ multiplex PCR, and TCRdb holds only the in-frame ones, with some missing. The V and J calls and clone size come from that table; D and trimming were worked out from the DNA. The table lists some 98,000 clones, approximately 82% of them singletons. J gave up 1 base and V 0 bases, and 5 bases lay outside the gene matches. The CDR3 is 16 residues long. Germline assignment: CDR1 ENHRY and CDR2 SYGVKD. The data were taken from a study of blood T cell repertoires in COVID-19. On the study more broadly: The samples span acute and convalescent COVID-19 from the United States, Italy and Spain. Nucleic acid was either cDNA or gDNA, and it came from T cells, B-cell-depleted T cells, or PBMCs.

The rearrangement joins TRBV10-3 to TRBJ2-5, with TRBD2 identical over 7 bases. This sequence was found in an older man with acute or convalescent COVID-19. Sequencing input: peripheral blood. This chain's CDR3 is CAISESERGLQETQYF. In nucleotides, the CDR3 is TGTGCCATCAGTGAGTCGGAGCGGGGCCTCCAAGAGACCCAGTACTTC.